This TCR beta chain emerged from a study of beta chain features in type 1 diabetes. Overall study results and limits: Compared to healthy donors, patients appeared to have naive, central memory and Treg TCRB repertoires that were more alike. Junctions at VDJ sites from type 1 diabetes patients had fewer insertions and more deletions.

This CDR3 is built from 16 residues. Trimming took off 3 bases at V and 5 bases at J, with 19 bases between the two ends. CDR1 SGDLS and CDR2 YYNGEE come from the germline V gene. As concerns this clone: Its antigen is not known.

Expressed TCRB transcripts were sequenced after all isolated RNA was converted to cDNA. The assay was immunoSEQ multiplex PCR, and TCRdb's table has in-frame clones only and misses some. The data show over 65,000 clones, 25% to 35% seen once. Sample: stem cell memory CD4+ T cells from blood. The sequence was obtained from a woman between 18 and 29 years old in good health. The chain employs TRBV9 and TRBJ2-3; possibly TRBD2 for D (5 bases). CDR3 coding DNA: TGTGCCAGCAGCGAGGGCGGTGGGCTAGCTCTAGATACGCAGTATTTT. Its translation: CASSEGGGLALDTQYF.